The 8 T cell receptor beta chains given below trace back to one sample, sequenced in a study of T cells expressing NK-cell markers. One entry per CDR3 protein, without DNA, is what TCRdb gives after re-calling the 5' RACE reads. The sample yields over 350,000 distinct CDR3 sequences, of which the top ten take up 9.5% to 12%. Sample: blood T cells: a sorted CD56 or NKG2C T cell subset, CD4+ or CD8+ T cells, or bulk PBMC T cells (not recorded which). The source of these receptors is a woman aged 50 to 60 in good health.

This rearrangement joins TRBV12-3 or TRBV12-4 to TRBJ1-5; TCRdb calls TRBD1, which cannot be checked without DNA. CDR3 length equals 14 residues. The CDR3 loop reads CASSPPGRGQPQHF.

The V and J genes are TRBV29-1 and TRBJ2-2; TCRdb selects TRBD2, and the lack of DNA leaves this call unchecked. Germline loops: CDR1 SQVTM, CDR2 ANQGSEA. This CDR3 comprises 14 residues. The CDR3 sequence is CSVLGPSNTGELFF.

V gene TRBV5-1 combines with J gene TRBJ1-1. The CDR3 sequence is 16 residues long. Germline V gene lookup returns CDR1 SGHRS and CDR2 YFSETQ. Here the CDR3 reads CASSLLQGPMNTEAFF. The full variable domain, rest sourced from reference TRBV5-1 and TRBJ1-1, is KAGVTQTPRYLIKTRGQQVTLSCSPISGHRSVSWYQQTPGQGLQFLFEYFSETQRNKGNFPGRFSGRQFSNSRSEMNVSTLELGDSALYLCASSLLQGPMNTEAFFGQGTRLTVV.

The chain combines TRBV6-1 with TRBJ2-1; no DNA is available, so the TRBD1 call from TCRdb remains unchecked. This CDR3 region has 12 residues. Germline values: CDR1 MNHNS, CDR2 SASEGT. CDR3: CASSEQGDEQFF.

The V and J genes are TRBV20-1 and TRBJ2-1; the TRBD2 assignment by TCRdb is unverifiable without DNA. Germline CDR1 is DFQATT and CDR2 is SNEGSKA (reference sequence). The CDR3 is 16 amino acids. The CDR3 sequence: CSASGTSGSVDNEQFF.

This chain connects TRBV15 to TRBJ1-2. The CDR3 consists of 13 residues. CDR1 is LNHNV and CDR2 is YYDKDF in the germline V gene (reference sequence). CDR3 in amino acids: CATSRRVNYGYTF.

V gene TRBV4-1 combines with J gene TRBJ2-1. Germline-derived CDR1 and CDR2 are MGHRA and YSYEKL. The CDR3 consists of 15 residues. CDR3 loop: CASRRLATSYNEQFF.

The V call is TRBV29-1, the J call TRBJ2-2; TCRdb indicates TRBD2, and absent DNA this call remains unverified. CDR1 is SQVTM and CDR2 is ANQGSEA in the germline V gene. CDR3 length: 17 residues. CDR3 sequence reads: CSVAGLAGKTNTGELFF.